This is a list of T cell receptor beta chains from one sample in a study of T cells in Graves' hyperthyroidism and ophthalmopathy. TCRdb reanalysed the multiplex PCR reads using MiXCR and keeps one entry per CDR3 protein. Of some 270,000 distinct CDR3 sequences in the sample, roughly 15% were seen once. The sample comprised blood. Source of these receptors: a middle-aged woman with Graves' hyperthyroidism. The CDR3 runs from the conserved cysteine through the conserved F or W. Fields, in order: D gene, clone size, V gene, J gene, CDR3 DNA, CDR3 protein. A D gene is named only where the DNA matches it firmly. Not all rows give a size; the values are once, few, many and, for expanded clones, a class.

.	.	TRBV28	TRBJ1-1	TGTGCCAGCCGGCGGGGAGGGTGTGGTGAAGCTTTCTTT	CASRRGGCGEAFF
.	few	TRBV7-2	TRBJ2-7	TGTGCCAGCAGCTTAGGGTCCGGGACATCCTACGAGCAGTACTTC	CASSLGSGTSYEQYF
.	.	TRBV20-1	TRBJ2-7	TGCAGTGCCACCCCGAGGGGTATCGAGCAGTACTTC	CSATPRGIEQYF
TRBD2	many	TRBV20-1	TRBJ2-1	TGCAGTGCTAAACCCCCGGGGGGGAGGGAGCAGTTCTTC	CSAKPPGGREQFF
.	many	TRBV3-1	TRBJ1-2	TGTGCCAGCAGCCAAGTGCCAGGGTTCTATGGCTACACCTTC	CASSQVPGFYGYTF
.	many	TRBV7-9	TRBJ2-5	TGTGCCAGCAGCTTTCTCCGCGCCCAAGAGACCCAGTACTTC	CASSFLRAQETQYF
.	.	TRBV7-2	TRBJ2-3	TGTGCCAGCAGCTTAGCGAGACTCACGGCAGATACGCAGTATTTT	CASSLARLTADTQYF
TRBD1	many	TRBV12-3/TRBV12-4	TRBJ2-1	TGTGCCAGCAGTTCGCCGGACAGGGTCAATGAGCAGTTCTTC	CASSSPDRVNEQFF
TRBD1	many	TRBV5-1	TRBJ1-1	TGCGCCAGCAGCTTAGGTCGGACAGGGGGCGTGAACACTGAAGCTTTCTTT	CASSLGRTGGVNTEAFF
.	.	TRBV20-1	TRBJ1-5	TGCAGTGCTAGAGATTTGAATCAGCCCCAGCATTTT	CSARDLNQPQHF
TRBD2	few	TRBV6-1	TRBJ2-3	TGTGCCAGCAGGATTATAGCGGGAGGGCCCGATACGCAGTATTTT	CASRIIAGGPDTQYF
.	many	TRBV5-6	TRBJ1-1	TGTGCCAGCAGCCCAACAGGGTTCGGGAACACTGAAGCTTTCTTT	CASSPTGFGNTEAFF
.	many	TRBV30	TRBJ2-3	TGTGCCTGGACCACGAGGCAGACCAGCACAGATACGCAGTATTTT	CAWTTRQTSTDTQYF
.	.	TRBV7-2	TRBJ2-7	TGTGCCAGCAGCTTAGGCTACGCCTTCTACGAGCAGTACTTC	CASSLGYAFYEQYF
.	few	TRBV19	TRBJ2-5	TGTGCCAGTAGTATTGGTAGCGGAGCGACGTACCAAGAGACCCAGTACTTC	CASSIGSGATYQETQYF
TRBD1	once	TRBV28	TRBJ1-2	TGTGCCAGCAGTTGGGGACAGGGGGGCTATGGCTACACCTTC	CASSWGQGGYGYTF
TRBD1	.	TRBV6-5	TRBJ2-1	TGTGCCAGCAGTTACGGGGACAGCTCCTACAATGAGCAGTTCTTC	CASSYGDSSYNEQFF
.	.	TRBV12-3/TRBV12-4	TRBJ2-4	TGTGCCAGCAGGAGTAGCGGTATAGCCAAAAACATTCAGTACTTC	CASRSSGIAKNIQYF
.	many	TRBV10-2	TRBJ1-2	TGCGCCAGCGCCGTCGGACAACTCTATGGCTACACCTTC	CASAVGQLYGYTF
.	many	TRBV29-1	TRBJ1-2	TGCAGCGTTGAGGTGCCCTTTCCCTATGGCTACACCTTC	CSVEVPFPYGYTF
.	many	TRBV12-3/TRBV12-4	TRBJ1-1	TGTGCCAGCAGTTTATTGGTACCGAACACTGAAGCTTTCTTT	CASSLLVPNTEAFF
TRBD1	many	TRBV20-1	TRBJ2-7	TGCAGTGCCATGACAGGGGGCTTCTCCTACGAGCAGTACTTC	CSAMTGGFSYEQYF
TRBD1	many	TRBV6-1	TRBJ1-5	TGTGCCAGCAGTAGCCCGGGACAGACGAACGGGGAGCCCCAGCATTTT	CASSSPGQTNGEPQHF
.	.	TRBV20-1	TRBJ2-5	TGCAGTGCTACGAGGGAGACCCAGTACTTC	CSATRETQYF
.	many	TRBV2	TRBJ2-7	TGTGCCAGCAGTGGCATCAACTCCTACGAGCAGTACTTC	CASSGINSYEQYF
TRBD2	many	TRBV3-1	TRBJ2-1	TGTGCCAGCACCCGGGTAGCGGGAGTCCCCCATGAGCAGTTCTTC	CASTRVAGVPHEQFF
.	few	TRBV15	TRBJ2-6	TGTGCCACCGCCAGGGGGGGGGACTCTGGGGCCAACGTCCTGACTTTC	CATARGGDSGANVLTF
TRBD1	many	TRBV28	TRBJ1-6	TGTGCCAGCAGTTTACCCGACAGGGGTGGATCACCCCTCCACTTT	CASSLPDRGGSPLHF
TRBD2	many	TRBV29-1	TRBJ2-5	TGCAGCGTGGGGGGGGGTGGGGCAGCGGGAGTGGAGACCCAGTACTTC	CSVGGGGAAGVETQYF
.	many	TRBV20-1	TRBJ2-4	TGCAGTGCGAAGACAGGAGGCCTAGCCAAAAACATTCAGTACTTC	CSAKTGGLAKNIQYF
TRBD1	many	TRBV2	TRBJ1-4	TGTGCCAGCAGCACCCGGGACAGGGTGAGGGAAAAACTGTTTTTT	CASSTRDRVREKLFF
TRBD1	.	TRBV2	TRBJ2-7	TGTGCCAGCGGGGGGACCGGACAGGGGGTCTACGAGCAGTACTTC	CASGGTGQGVYEQYF